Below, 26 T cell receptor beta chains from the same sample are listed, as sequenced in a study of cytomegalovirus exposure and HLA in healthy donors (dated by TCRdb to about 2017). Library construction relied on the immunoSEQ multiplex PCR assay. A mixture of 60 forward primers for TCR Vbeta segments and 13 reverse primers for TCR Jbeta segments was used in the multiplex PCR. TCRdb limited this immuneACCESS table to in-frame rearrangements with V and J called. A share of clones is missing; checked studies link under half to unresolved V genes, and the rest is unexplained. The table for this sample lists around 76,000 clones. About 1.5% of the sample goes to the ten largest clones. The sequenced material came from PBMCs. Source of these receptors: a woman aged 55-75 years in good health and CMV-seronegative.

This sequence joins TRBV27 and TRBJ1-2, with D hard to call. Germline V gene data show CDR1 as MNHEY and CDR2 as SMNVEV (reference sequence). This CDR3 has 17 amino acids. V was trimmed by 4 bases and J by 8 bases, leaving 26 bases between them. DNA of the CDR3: TGTGCCAGCAGTTCCCCTGGCAGCGCGGGCCGAGCGGCGGGCTACACCTTC. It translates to CASSSPGSAGRAAGYTF.

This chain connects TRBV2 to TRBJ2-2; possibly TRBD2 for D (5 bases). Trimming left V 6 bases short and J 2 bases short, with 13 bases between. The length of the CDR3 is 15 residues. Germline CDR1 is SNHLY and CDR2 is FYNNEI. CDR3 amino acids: CASRPGSQNTGELFF. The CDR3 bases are TGTGCCAGCAGGCCGGGATCTCAAAACACCGGGGAGCTGTTTTTT.

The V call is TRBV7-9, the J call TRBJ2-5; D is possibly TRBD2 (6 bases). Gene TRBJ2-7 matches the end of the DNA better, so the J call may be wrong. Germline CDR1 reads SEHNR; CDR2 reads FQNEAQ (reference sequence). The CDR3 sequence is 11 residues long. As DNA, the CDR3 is TGTGCCAGCAATTCGGGGGACGAGCAGTACTTC. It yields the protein CASNSGDEQYF.

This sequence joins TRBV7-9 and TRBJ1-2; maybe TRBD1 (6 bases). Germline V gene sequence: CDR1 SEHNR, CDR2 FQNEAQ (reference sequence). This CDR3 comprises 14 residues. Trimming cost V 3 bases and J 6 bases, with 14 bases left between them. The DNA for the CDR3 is TGTGCCAGCAGCTTGGTGGGGGCCGAAGATGGCTACACCTTC. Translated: CASSLVGAEDGYTF.

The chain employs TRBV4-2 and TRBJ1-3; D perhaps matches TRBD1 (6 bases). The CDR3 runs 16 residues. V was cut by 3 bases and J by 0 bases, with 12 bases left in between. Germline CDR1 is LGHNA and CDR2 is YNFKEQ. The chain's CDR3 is CASSQSGVTSGNTIYF. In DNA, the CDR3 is TGTGCCAGCAGCCAGTCAGGGGTCACCTCTGGAAACACCATATATTTT.

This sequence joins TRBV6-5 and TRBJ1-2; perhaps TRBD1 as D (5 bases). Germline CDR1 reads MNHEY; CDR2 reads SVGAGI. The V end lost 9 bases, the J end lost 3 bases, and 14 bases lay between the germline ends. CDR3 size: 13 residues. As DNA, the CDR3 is TGTGCCAGTCAAGTCACCAGGGACTATGGCTACACCTTC. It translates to CASQVTRDYGYTF.

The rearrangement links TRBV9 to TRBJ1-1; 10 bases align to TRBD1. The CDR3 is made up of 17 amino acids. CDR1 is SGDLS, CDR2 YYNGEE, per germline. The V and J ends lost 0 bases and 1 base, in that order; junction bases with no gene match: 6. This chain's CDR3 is CASSVGGTGVRNTEAFF. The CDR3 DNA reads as TGTGCCAGCAGCGTAGGGGGGACAGGGGTGAGGAACACTGAAGCTTTCTTT.

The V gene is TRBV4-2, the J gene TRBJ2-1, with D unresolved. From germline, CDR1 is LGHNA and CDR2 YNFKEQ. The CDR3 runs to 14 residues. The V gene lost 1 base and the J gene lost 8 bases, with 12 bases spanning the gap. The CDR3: CASSQVPESYEQFF. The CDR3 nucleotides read TGTGCCAGCAGCCAAGTTCCCGAGTCGTATGAGCAGTTCTTC.

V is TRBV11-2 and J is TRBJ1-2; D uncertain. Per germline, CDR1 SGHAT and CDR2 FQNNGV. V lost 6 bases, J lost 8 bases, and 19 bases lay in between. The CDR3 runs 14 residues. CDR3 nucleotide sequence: TGTGCCAGCAGGTCATCCGGGGTACTGACCGGCTACACCTTC. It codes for CASRSSGVLTGYTF.

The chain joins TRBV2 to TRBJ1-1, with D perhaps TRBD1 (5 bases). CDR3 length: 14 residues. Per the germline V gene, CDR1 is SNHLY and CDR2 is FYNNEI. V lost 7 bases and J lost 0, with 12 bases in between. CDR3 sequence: CASTAGLMNTEAFF. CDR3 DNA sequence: TGTGCCAGCACGGCAGGGCTCATGAACACTGAAGCTTTCTTT.

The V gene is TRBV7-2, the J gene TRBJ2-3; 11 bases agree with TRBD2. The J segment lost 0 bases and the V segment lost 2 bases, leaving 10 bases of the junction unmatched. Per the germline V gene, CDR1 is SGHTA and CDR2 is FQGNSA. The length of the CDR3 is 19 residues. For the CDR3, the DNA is TGTGCCAGCAGCTTACAGGGACTAGCGGTTCCTCCTAGCACAGATACGCAGTATTTT. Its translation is CASSLQGLAVPPSTDTQYF. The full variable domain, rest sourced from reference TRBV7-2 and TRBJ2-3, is GAGVSQSPSNKVTEKGKDVELRCDPISGHTALYWYRQSLGQGLEFLIYFQGNSAPDKSGLPSDRFSAERTGGSVSTLTIQRTQQEDSAVYLCASSLQGLAVPPSTDTQYFGPGTRLTVL.

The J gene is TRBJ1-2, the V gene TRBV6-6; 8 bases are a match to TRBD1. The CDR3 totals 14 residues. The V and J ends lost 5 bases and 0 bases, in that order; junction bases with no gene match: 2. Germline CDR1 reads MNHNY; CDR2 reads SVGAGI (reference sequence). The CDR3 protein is CASSKQGANYGYTF. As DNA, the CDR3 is TGTGCCAGCAGTAAACAGGGGGCTAACTATGGCTACACCTTC.

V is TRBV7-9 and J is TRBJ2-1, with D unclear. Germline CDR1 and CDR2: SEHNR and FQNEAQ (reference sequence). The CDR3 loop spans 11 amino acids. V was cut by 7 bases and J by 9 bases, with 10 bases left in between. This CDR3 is CASTRGVEQFF. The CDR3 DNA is TGTGCCAGCACTCGCGGCGTTGAGCAGTTCTTC.

CDR3 in amino acids: CASSMGPDRGSYEQYF. DNA of the CDR3: TGTGCCAGTAGTATGGGCCCCGACAGGGGCTCCTACGAGCAGTACTTC. The chain couples TRBV19 to TRBJ2-7, with 8 nucleotides matching TRBD1. V lost 3 bases, J lost 0 bases, and 7 bases stayed unmatched. Looked up from germline, CDR1 is LNHDA and CDR2 is SQIVND (reference sequence). The length of the CDR3 is 16 residues.

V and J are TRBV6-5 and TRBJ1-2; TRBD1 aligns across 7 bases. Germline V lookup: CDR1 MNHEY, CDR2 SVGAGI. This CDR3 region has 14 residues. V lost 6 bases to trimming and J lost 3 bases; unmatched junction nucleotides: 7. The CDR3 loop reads CASRIRGNYYGYTF. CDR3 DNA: TGTGCCAGCAGAATCAGGGGGAACTACTATGGCTACACCTTC.

The CDR3 loop is CASSQEAVISGETQYF. The CDR3 coding sequence is TGTGCCAGCAGCCAAGAAGCGGTCATCTCGGGAGAGACCCAGTACTTC. J is TRBJ2-5 and V is TRBV4-2; possible D gene TRBD2, 5 bases. The V end lost 0 bases, the J end lost 4 bases, and 15 bases lay between the germline ends. Per the germline V gene, CDR1 is LGHNA and CDR2 is YNFKEQ. This CDR3 region has 16 residues.

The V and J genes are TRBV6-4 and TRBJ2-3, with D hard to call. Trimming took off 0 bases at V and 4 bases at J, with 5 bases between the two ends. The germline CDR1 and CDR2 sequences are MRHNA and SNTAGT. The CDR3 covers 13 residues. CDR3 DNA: TGTGCCAGCAGTGACTCGCCAGCAGATACGCAGTATTTT. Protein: CASSDSPADTQYF.

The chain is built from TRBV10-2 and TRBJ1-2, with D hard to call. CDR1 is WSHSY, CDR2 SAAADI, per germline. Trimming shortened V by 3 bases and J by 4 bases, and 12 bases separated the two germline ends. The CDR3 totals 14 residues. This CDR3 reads CASSDEGRGYGYTF. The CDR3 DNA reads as TGCGCCAGCAGTGACGAGGGTCGGGGCTATGGCTACACCTTC.

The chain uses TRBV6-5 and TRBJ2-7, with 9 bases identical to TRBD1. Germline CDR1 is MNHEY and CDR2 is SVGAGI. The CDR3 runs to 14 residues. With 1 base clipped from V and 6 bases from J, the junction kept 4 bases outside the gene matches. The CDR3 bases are TGTGCCAGCAGTTACTTCACGACAGGGGGCGAGCAGTACTTC. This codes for CASSYFTTGGEQYF.

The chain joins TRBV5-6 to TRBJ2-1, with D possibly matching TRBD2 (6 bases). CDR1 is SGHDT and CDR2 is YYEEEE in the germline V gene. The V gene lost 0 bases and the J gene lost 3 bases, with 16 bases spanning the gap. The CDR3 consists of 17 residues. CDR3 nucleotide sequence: TGTGCCAGCAGCTTGGGTGGGAGGACGGCCGACTACAATGAGCAGTTCTTC. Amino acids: CASSLGGRTADYNEQFF.

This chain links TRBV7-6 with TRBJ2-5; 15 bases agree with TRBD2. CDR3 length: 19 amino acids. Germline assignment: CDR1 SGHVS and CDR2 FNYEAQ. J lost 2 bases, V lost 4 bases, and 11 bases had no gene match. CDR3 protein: CASSSAVPGLAGGQETQYF. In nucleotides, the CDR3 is TGTGCCAGCAGCTCCGCAGTCCCGGGACTAGCGGGGGGTCAAGAGACCCAGTACTTC.

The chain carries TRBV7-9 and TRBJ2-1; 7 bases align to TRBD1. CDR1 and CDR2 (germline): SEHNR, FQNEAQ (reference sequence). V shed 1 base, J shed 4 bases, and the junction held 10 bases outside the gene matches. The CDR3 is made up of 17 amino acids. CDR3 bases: TGTGCCAGCAGCTTAGGATATACGGGACAGAATTACAATGAGCAGTTCTTC. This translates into CASSLGYTGQNYNEQFF.

Here the CDR3 reads CASSPHDQETQYF. The CDR3, as DNA: TGTGCCAGCAGTCCCCATGACCAAGAGACCCAGTACTTC. The rearrangement joins TRBV27 to TRBJ2-5, with no clear D. V was clipped by 5 bases and J by 0 bases, with 7 bases between them. CDR3 size: 13 residues. The V gene's germline CDR1 is MNHEY and CDR2 SMNVEV (reference sequence).

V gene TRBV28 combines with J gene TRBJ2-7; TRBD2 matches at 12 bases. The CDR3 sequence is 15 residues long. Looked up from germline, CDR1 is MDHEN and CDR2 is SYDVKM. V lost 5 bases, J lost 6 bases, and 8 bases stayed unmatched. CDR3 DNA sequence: TGTGCCAGCAGTGCTAGCGGGAGGGCCGGGGGCGAGCAGTACTTC. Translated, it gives CASSASGRAGGEQYF.

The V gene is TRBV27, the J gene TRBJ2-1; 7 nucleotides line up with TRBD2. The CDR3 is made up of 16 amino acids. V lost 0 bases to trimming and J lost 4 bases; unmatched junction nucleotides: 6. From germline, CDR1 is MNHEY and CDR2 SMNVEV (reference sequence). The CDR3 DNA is TGTGCCAGCAGTTTATCTGCGGGAGCGGGATACAATGAGCAGTTCTTC. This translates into CASSLSAGAGYNEQFF.

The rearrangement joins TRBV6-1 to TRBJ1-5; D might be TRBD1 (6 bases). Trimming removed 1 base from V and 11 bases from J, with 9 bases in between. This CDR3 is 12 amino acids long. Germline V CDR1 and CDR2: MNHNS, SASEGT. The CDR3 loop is CASSEGGQTQHF. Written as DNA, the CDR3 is TGTGCCAGCAGTGAAGGGGGACAAACCCAGCATTTT.